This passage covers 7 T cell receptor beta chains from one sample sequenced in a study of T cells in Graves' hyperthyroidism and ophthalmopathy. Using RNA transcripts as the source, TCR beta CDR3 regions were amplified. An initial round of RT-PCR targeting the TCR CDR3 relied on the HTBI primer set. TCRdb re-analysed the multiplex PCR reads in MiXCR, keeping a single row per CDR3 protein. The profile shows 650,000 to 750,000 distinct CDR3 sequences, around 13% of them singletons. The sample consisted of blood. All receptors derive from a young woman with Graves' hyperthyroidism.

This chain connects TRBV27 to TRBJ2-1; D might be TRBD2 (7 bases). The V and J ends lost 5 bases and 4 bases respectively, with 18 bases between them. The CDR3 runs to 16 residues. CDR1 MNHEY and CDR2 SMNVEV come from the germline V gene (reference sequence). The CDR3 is CASSPPGGGKYNEQFF. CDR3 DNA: TGTGCCAGCAGTCCCCCGGGGGGCGGGAAATACAATGAGCAGTTCTTC.

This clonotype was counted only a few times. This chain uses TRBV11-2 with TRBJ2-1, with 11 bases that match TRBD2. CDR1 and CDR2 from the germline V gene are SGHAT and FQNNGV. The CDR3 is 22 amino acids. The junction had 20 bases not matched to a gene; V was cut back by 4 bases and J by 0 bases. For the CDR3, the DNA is TGTGCCAGCAGCTGGCTAGCGGGAGGAAGGGGGCTGGGCTTTCTCTCCTACAATGAGCAGTTCTTC. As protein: CASSWLAGGRGLGFLSYNEQFF.

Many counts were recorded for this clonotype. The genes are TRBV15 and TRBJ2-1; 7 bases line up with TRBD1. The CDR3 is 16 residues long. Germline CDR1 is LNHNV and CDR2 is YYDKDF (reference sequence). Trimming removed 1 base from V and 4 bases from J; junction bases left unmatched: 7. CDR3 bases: TGTGCCACCAGCAGAGGGAGGACAGGCAATTACAATGAGCAGTTCTTC. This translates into CATSRGRTGNYNEQFF.

The CDR3 DNA reads as TGTGCCGCCGGACTAGCCCGCTACAATGAGCAGTTCTTC. Encoded protein: CAAGLARYNEQFF. The genes are TRBV24-1 and TRBJ2-1, with 8 bases lining up with TRBD2. The V segment lost 12 bases and the J segment 3 bases; nucleotides outside the gene matches: 6. The CDR3 has 13 residues. The germline V gene has CDR1 KGHDR and CDR2 SFDVKD.

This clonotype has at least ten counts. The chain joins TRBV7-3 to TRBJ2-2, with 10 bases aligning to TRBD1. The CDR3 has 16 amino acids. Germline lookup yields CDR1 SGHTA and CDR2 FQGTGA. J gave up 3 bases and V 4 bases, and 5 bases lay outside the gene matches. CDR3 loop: CASSYLGTGDTGELFF. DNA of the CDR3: TGTGCCAGCAGCTACCTCGGGACAGGGGACACCGGGGAGCTGTTTTTT.

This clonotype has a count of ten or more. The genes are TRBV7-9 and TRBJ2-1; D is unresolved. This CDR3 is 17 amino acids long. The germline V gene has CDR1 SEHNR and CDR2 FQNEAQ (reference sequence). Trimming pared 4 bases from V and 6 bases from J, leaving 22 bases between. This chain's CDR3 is CASSSREVRALSNEQFF. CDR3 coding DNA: TGTGCCAGCAGCTCACGCGAGGTTCGGGCCCTGAGCAATGAGCAGTTCTTC.

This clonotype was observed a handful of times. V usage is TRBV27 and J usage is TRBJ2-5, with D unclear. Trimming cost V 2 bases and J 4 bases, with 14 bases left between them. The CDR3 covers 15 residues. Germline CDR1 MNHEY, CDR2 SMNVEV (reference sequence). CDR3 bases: TGTGCCAGCAGTTTAGCCCGGGTTGGTGGAGAGACCCAGTACTTC. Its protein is CASSLARVGGETQYF.